A single sample gave rise to the 19 T cell receptor beta chains below, sequenced in a study of blood T cell repertoires in COVID-19. Assay: immunoSEQ multiplex PCR; the TCRdb copy retains only in-frame clones and omits some. The table lists more than 65,000 clones, 60% to 75% of them singletons. Material for sequencing was peripheral blood. The receptors were sampled from a woman in her 70s with acute or convalescent COVID-19.

This rearrangement joins TRBV11-1 to TRBJ1-2; TRBD1 matches 7 bases. V shed 5 bases, J shed 6 bases, and the junction held 12 bases outside the gene matches. Looked up from germline, CDR1 is SGHAT and CDR2 is FQDESV (reference sequence). This CDR3 spans 15 amino acids. The CDR3 reads CASSLDPGTANGYTF. The CDR3 nucleotides are TGTGCCAGCAGCCTAGATCCCGGGACAGCCAATGGCTACACCTTC.

V is TRBV24-1 and J is TRBJ2-3; 13 bases map to TRBD2. This CDR3 is 15 amino acids long. Germline loops: CDR1 KGHDR, CDR2 SFDVKD. V was pared by 3 bases and J by 7 bases, with 3 bases of the junction left unmatched. As DNA, the CDR3 is TGTGCCACCAGTGATCCGGGACTAGCGGGAAATACGCAGTATTTT. This translates into CATSDPGLAGNTQYF.

The gene calls are TRBV5-6 and TRBJ1-2; D call uncertain. The CDR3 spans 15 residues. Per germline, CDR1 SGHDT and CDR2 YYEEEE. Trimming shortened V by 4 bases and J by 4 bases, and 17 bases separated the two germline ends. CDR3 protein: CASSLISRELYGYTF. CDR3 in DNA: TGTGCCAGCAGCCTGATATCCCGGGAACTCTATGGCTACACCTTC. Full variable domain (outside the CDR3, taken from reference TRBV5-6 and TRBJ1-2): DAGVTQSPTHLIKTRGQQVTLRCSPKSGHDTVSWYQQALGQGPQFIFQYYEEEERQRGNFPDRFSGHQFPNYSSELNVNALLLGDSALYLCASSLISRELYGYTFGSGTRLTVV.

This chain links TRBV9 with TRBJ1-2; TRBD1 agrees at 8 bases. J lost 4 bases, V lost 3 bases, and 5 bases had no gene match. The germline gives CDR1 SGDLS, CDR2 YYNGEE. The CDR3 covers 14 residues. CDR3 bases: TGTGCCAGCAGCGCTGGGACAGGCATCTATGGCTACACCTTC. This encodes CASSAGTGIYGYTF.

The chain recombines TRBV19 with TRBJ1-2; TRBD1 matches 9 bases. The ends lost 4 bases at V and 0 bases at J; junction bases unmatched: 6. This CDR3 has 16 residues. Germline V CDR1 and CDR2: LNHDA, SQIVND (reference sequence). The CDR3 nucleotides are TGTGCCAGTAGTAAGCCGGGACAGGGAGCTAACTATGGCTACACCTTC. It is translated as CASSKPGQGANYGYTF.

The V gene is TRBV15, the J gene TRBJ1-2, with TRBD1 matching 7 bases. The CDR3 consists of 16 residues. Germline V gene sequence: CDR1 LNHNV, CDR2 YYDKDF (reference sequence). The V segment lost 3 bases and the J segment 0 bases; nucleotides outside the gene matches: 7. CDR3 nucleotide sequence: TGTGCCACCAGCAGCCTACAGGGGCGAGCTAACTATGGCTACACCTTC. Amino acid sequence: CATSSLQGRANYGYTF.

This chain connects TRBV19 to TRBJ2-1; TRBD1 aligns across 8 bases. V gave up 10 bases and J gave up 9 bases; unmatched junction bases: 17. The CDR3 length is 15 residues. Germline assignment: CDR1 LNHDA and CDR2 SQIVND (reference sequence). CDR3 sequence reads: CATMTQGARTIEQFF. For the CDR3, the DNA is TGTGCCACCATGACTCAGGGGGCTCGGACAATTGAGCAGTTCTTC. Based on the CDR3 plus reference TRBV19 and TRBJ2-1, the full variable domain is DGGITQSPKYLFRKEGQNVTLSCEQNLNHDAMYWYRQDPGQGLRLIYYSQIVNDFQKGDIAEGYSVSREKKESFPLTVTSAQKNPTAFYLCATMTQGARTIEQFFGPGTRLTVL.

The V gene is TRBV12-3 or TRBV12-4, the J gene TRBJ1-3, with D hard to call. The CDR3 is made up of 12 amino acids. Trimming removed 6 bases from V and 4 bases from J, with 7 bases in between. The CDR3 spells CASSHGGNTIYF. The CDR3 DNA reads TGTGCCAGCAGCCACGGGGGAAACACCATATATTTT.

J is TRBJ1-1 and V is TRBV5-5, with TRBD1 identical over 8 bases. The germline gives CDR1 SGHKS, CDR2 YYEKEE (reference sequence). The length of the CDR3 is 16 residues. Germline trimming cut 0 bases from V and 6 bases from J; bases unmatched to any gene: 10. The CDR3 DNA sequence: TGTGCCAGCAGCTTGGCAGACTTCAGGGGGCGGGCTGAAGCTTTCTTT. Translation gives CASSLADFRGRAEAFF. The variable domain in full, completed from reference TRBV5-5 and TRBJ1-1, reads DAGVTQSPTHLIKTRGQQVTLRCSPISGHKSVSWYQQVLGQGPQFIFQYYEKEERGRGNFPDRFSARQFPNYSSELNVNALLLGDSALYLCASSLADFRGRAEAFFGQGTRLTVV.

This chain connects TRBV24-1 to TRBJ2-7, with D tentatively TRBD1 (6 bases). Trimming stripped 0 bases from V and 2 bases from J, with 22 bases between. CDR1 is KGHDR, CDR2 SFDVKD, per germline. CDR3 size: 19 residues. This CDR3 reads CATSDLQISDSSHTYEQYF. The DNA of the CDR3 is TGTGCCACCAGTGATTTGCAAATCTCGGACAGTAGCCACACCTACGAGCAGTACTTC.

The rearrangement uses TRBV20-1 and TRBJ2-7; 9 positions agree with TRBD2. The CDR3 is made up of 15 amino acids. V was clipped by 3 bases and J by 0 bases; unmatched bases: 6. CDR1 and CDR2 from the germline V gene are DFQATT and SNEGSKA (reference sequence). Here the CDR3 DNA reads TGCAGTGCTAGTGCGGGAGGGGGCCTCTCCTACGAGCAGTACTTC. It translates to CSASAGGGLSYEQYF.

The chain carries TRBV2 and TRBJ2-7; maybe TRBD2 (5 bases). The V end lost 4 bases, the J end lost 1 base, and 11 bases lay between the germline ends. The germline V gene has CDR1 SNHLY and CDR2 FYNNEI. The CDR3 consists of 14 residues. The CDR3 reads CASSGGGRSYEQYF. The CDR3 nucleotides are TGTGCCAGCAGTGGAGGAGGCAGGTCCTACGAGCAGTACTTC.

The chain employs TRBV7-9 and TRBJ1-4; D is unresolved. Per germline, CDR1 SEHNR and CDR2 FQNEAQ (reference sequence). This CDR3 region has 16 residues. The germline V and J ends were trimmed by 5 bases and 4 bases, with 17 bases remaining between them. The CDR3 DNA reads as TGTGCCAGCAGCCGTAGGTCGGCAGCGAATAATGAAAAACTGTTTTTT. Protein product: CASSRRSAANNEKLFF.

This clone has just a few counts. V usage is TRBV15 and J usage is TRBJ1-3; D unresolved. Per the germline V gene, CDR1 is LNHNV and CDR2 is YYDKDF (reference sequence). This CDR3 has 16 residues. Trimming took 0 bases from V and 2 from J, leaving 11 bases between them. CDR3 nucleotides: TGTGCCACCAGCAGAGAGCTAGGAACTGCTGGAAACACCATATATTTT. Protein product: CATSRELGTAGNTIYF.

The chain combines TRBV19 with TRBJ1-1, with a possible D match to TRBD1 (5 bases). The ends were cut back, 0 bases at V and 0 bases at J, with 8 bases in the middle. The CDR3 loop spans 15 amino acids. The germline CDR1 and CDR2 sequences are LNHDA and SQIVND (reference sequence). CDR3 in DNA: TGTGCCAGTAGTATAGATTCAGGGTTGAACACTGAAGCTTTCTTT. It yields the protein CASSIDSGLNTEAFF.

In this sample, this clone turned up a few times. The CDR3 sequence is CASSDPRTLSGNTIYF. As DNA, the CDR3 is TGTGCCAGCAGCGATCCCAGGACACTCTCTGGAAACACCATATATTTT. The rearrangement joins TRBV11-2 to TRBJ1-3; TRBD1 might be the D (5 bases). The CDR3 extends over 16 amino acids. V lost 5 bases and J 0 bases, leaving 14 bases between the germline ends. Per germline, CDR1 SGHAT and CDR2 FQNNGV.

This sequence joins TRBV9 and TRBJ1-4, with 7 bases matching TRBD1. The junction had 5 bases not matched to a gene; V was cut back by 4 bases and J by 2 bases. CDR3 length: 15 amino acids. From germline, CDR1 is SGDLS and CDR2 YYNGEE. The CDR3 sequence is CASSPQQGTNEKLFF. The CDR3 DNA reads as TGTGCCAGCAGCCCCCAACAGGGGACTAATGAAAAACTGTTTTTT.

This clone was counted between two and nine times. The chain joins TRBV7-2 to TRBJ1-4; D is unclear. There are 15 residues in the CDR3. The ends were cut back, 5 bases at V and 5 bases at J, with 15 bases in the middle. Germline values: CDR1 SGHTA, CDR2 FQGNSA. This CDR3 is CASSPQRGRNEKLFF. The CDR3, as DNA: TGTGCCAGCAGCCCACAGCGAGGGAGGAATGAAAAACTGTTTTTT.

J is TRBJ2-1 and V is TRBV6-2 or TRBV6-3, with D possibly matching TRBD2 (5 bases). The CDR3 spans 15 residues. CDR1 and CDR2 from the germline V gene are MNHEY and SVGEGT. V was trimmed by 6 bases and J by 6 bases, leaving 18 bases between them. The CDR3 here is CASSRYGVLPNEQFF. CDR3 sequence (DNA): TGTGCCAGCAGCCGTTACGGGGTCCTACCCAATGAGCAGTTCTTC.